This TCR beta chain was identified in a study of T cells in Graves' hyperthyroidism and ophthalmopathy. This CDR3 region has 16 residues. Per germline, CDR1 MNHEY and CDR2 SMNVEV (reference sequence). V lost 3 bases, J lost 2 bases, and 7 bases stayed unmatched. RNA transcripts provided the source from which TCR beta CDR3 regions were amplified. A first-round RT-PCR of the TCR CDR3 used the HTBI primer set. TCRdb reprocessed the multiplex PCR reads with MiXCR, giving one entry per CDR3 protein. The sample includes hundreds of thousands of distinct CDR3 sequences, about 15% of them seen just once. This clonotype was counted at least ten times.

Material for sequencing was blood. This chain uses TRBV27 with TRBJ1-2; 9 bases map to TRBD1. This clonotype was sampled from a woman aged 50 to 60 with Graves' ophthalmopathy. The CDR3 nucleotides read TGTGCCAGCAGTTTTCGGCCGGGACAGGGAAACTATGGCTACACCTTC. This translates into CASSFRPGQGNYGYTF.